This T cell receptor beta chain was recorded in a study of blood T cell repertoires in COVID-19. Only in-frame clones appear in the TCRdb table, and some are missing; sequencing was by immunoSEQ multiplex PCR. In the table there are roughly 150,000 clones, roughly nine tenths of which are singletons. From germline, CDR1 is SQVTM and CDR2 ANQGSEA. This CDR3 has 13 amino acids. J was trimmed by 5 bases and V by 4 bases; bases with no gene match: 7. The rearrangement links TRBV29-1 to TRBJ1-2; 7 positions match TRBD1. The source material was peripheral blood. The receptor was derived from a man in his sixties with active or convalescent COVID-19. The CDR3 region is CSVAGDRYYGYTF. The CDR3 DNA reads TGCAGCGTTGCCGGGGACAGATATTATGGCTACACCTTC.